What follows are 25 T cell receptor beta chains derived from one specimen sequenced in a study of blood T cells in healthy people across ages (dated by TCRdb to about 2015). Libraries came from 5' RACE. Data came from an Illumina HiSeq 2500. A second PCR of roughly 6 to 11 cycles was performed with a sample-barcoded 5' primer and a J-beta primer mix. Starting from the raw public reads, TCRdb applied fastp trimming at Q25, assembled clones with MiXCR and retained in-frame beta chains. Identical CDR3 proteins give one entry, which carries the most common genes and DNA. The sample table lists under 2,000,000 distinct CDR3 sequences, around 50% of them with a count of one. Of the sample, about 2.1% falls within the top ten clones. Sequencing used blood. The receptor set was obtained from a middle-aged woman in good health.

This clonotype was picked up one time. The genes are TRBV7-2 and TRBJ2-1; D remains unclear. The germline V gene has CDR1 SGHTA and CDR2 FQGNSA. This CDR3 spans 15 amino acids. Deletions cut 5 bases from V and 0 bases from J, with 11 bases between. The CDR3 loop is CASSPLVGSYNEQFF. The CDR3 DNA sequence: TGTGCCAGCAGCCCCCTTGTGGGCTCCTACAATGAGCAGTTCTTC.

CDR3 coding DNA: TGTGCCAGCAGCCCGACAGGGCATACCTACGAGCAGTACTTC. Translated, it gives CASSPTGHTYEQYF. The chain carries TRBV3-1 and TRBJ2-7; 7 bases match TRBD1. With V trimmed by 4 bases and J by 2 bases, 5 bases remained unmatched. The CDR3 runs 14 residues. The germline V gene encodes CDR1 LGHDT and CDR2 YNNKEL (reference sequence).

This clonotype was seen a few times. The chain links TRBV15 to TRBJ1-2; 7 bases are shared with TRBD1. Trimming cost V 0 bases and J 5 bases; bases outside gene matches: 6. The CDR3 has 15 amino acids. In germline, CDR1 is LNHNV, CDR2 YYDKDF (reference sequence). The CDR3: CATSRDTGAQYGYTF. The CDR3 DNA reads TGTGCCACCAGCAGAGATACAGGGGCACAGTATGGCTACACCTTC.

This clonotype showed up just once. The chain employs TRBV5-1 and TRBJ2-3, with TRBD2 matching 8 bases. CDR1 is SGHRS and CDR2 is YFSETQ in the germline V gene. This CDR3 is built from 20 residues. The J segment lost 7 bases and the V segment lost 0 bases, leaving 22 bases of the junction unmatched. The CDR3 sequence: CASSLGRISGTSSLINTQYF. CDR3 in DNA: TGCGCCAGCAGCTTGGGGCGAATTTCCGGGACTAGTAGTCTGATAAATACGCAGTATTTT. The entire variable domain, with the rest obtained from reference TRBV5-1 and TRBJ2-3, is as follows: KAGVTQTPRYLIKTRGQQVTLSCSPISGHRSVSWYQQTPGQGLQFLFEYFSETQRNKGNFPGRFSGRQFSNSRSEMNVSTLELGDSALYLCASSLGRISGTSSLINTQYFGPGTRLTVL.

This chain links TRBV7-9 with TRBJ2-5, with 7 bases identical to TRBD2. CDR1 and CDR2 (germline): SEHNR, FQNEAQ (reference sequence). The CDR3 has 17 residues. V lost 1 base and J lost 0; bases outside the gene matches: 8. CDR3 DNA: TGTGCCAGCAGCTTAGTCATCAGCGGGGCGTACCAAGAGACCCAGTACTTC. Encoded protein: CASSLVISGAYQETQYF.

V gene TRBV6-1 combines with J gene TRBJ1-6, with D hard to call. V lost 5 bases and J 9 bases, leaving 26 bases between the germline ends. CDR1 is MNHNS and CDR2 is SASEGT in the germline V gene. The CDR3 runs to 18 residues. CDR3 sequence reads: CASSQSFSLFETSSPLHF. The CDR3, as DNA: TGTGCCAGCAGTCAATCCTTTTCTTTATTTGAGACCTCTTCACCCCTCCACTTT.

This clonotype came up a few times. The rearrangement uses TRBV25-1 and TRBJ2-1; D unresolved. Germline lookup yields CDR1 MGHDK and CDR2 SYGVNS. The ends were cut back, 6 bases at V and 4 bases at J, with 7 bases in the middle. CDR3 length: 12 residues. The CDR3 region is CASRAGYNEQFF. The CDR3 DNA reads TGTGCCAGCAGGGCCGGGTACAATGAGCAGTTCTTC.

The chain carries TRBV29-1 and TRBJ1-5; 8 nucleotides match TRBD1. This CDR3 contains 13 residues. In germline, CDR1 is SQVTM, CDR2 ANQGSEA. Losses at the gene ends were 7 bases for V and 7 bases for J; bases not matched to a gene: 9. CDR3 amino acids: CSGQDRGEQPQHF. The DNA for the CDR3 is TGCAGCGGGCAAGACAGGGGTGAGCAGCCCCAGCATTTT.

This clonotype has a handful of counts. This rearrangement joins TRBV2 to TRBJ2-3; 16 bases are shared with TRBD2. The germline V gene encodes CDR1 SNHLY and CDR2 FYNNEI. The CDR3 is 16 amino acids. V shed 6 bases and J 4 bases; nucleotides not matched to a gene: 4. Here the CDR3 reads CASRGLAGGRPDTQYF. The CDR3 DNA reads as TGTGCCAGCAGGGGACTAGCGGGGGGGCGCCCAGATACGCAGTATTTT.

The CDR3: CASSPGKSPLHF. CDR3 nucleotides: TGTGCCAGCAGTCCGGGGAAATCACCCCTCCACTTT. The chain joins TRBV6-6 to TRBJ1-6, with D uncertain. The V and J ends lost 5 bases and 10 bases respectively, with 9 bases between them. Germline V gives CDR1 MNHNY, CDR2 SVGAGI (reference sequence). The CDR3 extends over 12 amino acids.

The chain has TRBV27 and TRBJ1-2, with 9 positions matching TRBD1. Germline V gene lookup returns CDR1 MNHEY and CDR2 SMNVEV (reference sequence). Trimming took 6 bases from V and 3 from J; bases not matched to a gene: 11. The length of the CDR3 is 16 residues. CDR3 nucleotide sequence: TGTGCCAGCAGCCCCCTCGGTACAGGGGGCGACTATGGCTACACCTTC. Residues: CASSPLGTGGDYGYTF.

The V gene is TRBV6-2 or TRBV6-3, the J gene TRBJ1-1; the match to TRBD1 covers 8 bases. Losses at the gene ends were 8 bases for V and 6 bases for J; bases not matched to a gene: 5. Germline CDR1 MNHEY, CDR2 SVGEGT. The CDR3 covers 12 residues. In DNA, the CDR3 is TGTGCCAGCGGACAGGGTGTCTCTGAAGCTTTCTTT. This encodes CASGQGVSEAFF.

The CDR3 sequence is CASSSSSGVRNEQFF. CDR3 sequence (DNA): TGTGCCAGCAGCTCGAGTAGCGGGGTCAGAAATGAGCAGTTCTTC. The J gene is TRBJ2-1, the V gene TRBV7-2, with 8 bases matching TRBD2. The ends lost 4 bases at V and 7 bases at J; junction bases unmatched: 9. CDR1 is SGHTA and CDR2 is FQGNSA in the germline V gene. The length of the CDR3 is 15 residues.

Written as DNA, the CDR3 is TGTGCCATCAGTGAGCAGGGGAGGGACACTGAAGCTTTCTTT. Its protein is CAISEQGRDTEAFF. The chain is built from TRBV10-3 and TRBJ1-1; TRBD1 might be the D (6 bases). Germline V gives CDR1 ENHRY, CDR2 SYGVKD. With 2 bases removed from V and 3 bases from J, the gap between germline ends came to 10 bases. The length of the CDR3 is 14 residues.

The V gene is TRBV6-5, the J gene TRBJ2-5, with 11 bases fitting TRBD2. The better agreement between TRBJ2-7 and the DNA end casts doubt on the J call. CDR1 is MNHEY, CDR2 SVGAGI, per germline. This CDR3 is built from 14 residues. DNA for the CDR3: TGTGCCAGCAGTTACCTAGCGGGGGGCTACGAGCAGTACTTC. Translation gives CASSYLAGGYEQYF.

The chain recombines TRBV7-2 with TRBJ1-1; D not resolved. Germline-derived CDR1 and CDR2 are SGHTA and FQGNSA. Trimming shortened V by 3 bases and J by 0 bases, and 5 bases separated the two germline ends. The CDR3 is made up of 13 amino acids. The CDR3 loop reads CASSFPMNTEAFF. CDR3 DNA: TGTGCCAGCAGCTTCCCAATGAACACTGAAGCTTTCTTT.

V gene TRBV9 combines with J gene TRBJ2-3; TRBD1 matches at 8 bases. The CDR3 totals 16 residues. Per the germline V gene, CDR1 is SGDLS and CDR2 is YYNGEE. V trimming: 4 bases; J trimming: 5 bases; junction bases outside the gene matches: 12. The chain's CDR3 is CASSSRLTGAEDTQYF. The CDR3, as DNA: TGTGCCAGCAGCTCGCGTTTGACAGGGGCGGAAGATACGCAGTATTTT.

The J gene is TRBJ2-1, the V gene TRBV12-3 or TRBV12-4; 8 nucleotides align to TRBD1. The CDR3 contains 13 residues. Trimming removed 5 bases from V and 10 bases from J; junction bases left unmatched: 7. CDR3 coding DNA: TGTGCCAGCAGTCAGGGGGCAGCTTGCGAGCAGTTCTTC. Protein sequence: CASSQGAACEQFF.

The gene calls are TRBV27 and TRBJ2-3, with unresolved D. Deletions cut 2 bases from V and 6 bases from J, with 15 bases between. This CDR3 spans 15 amino acids. The V gene's germline CDR1 is MNHEY and CDR2 SMNVEV (reference sequence). The CDR3, as DNA: TGTGCCAGCAGTTTAGTTTTACGCTATCGGGATACGCAGTATTTT. This codes for CASSLVLRYRDTQYF.

The gene calls are TRBV7-2 and TRBJ1-2; D gene ambiguous. V shed 0 bases and J shed 8 bases, with 13 bases lying between them. This CDR3 spans 14 amino acids. The germline CDR1 and CDR2 sequences are SGHTA and FQGNSA. The CDR3 loop is CASSLARGVGGYTF. In nucleotides, the CDR3 is TGTGCCAGCAGCTTAGCGCGGGGAGTCGGAGGCTACACCTTC.

The chain joins TRBV20-1 to TRBJ1-4; 7 bases fit TRBD1. Unmatched junction bases numbered 9, after V lost 3 bases and J lost 8 bases. The CDR3 is made up of 14 amino acids. Germline-derived CDR1 and CDR2 are DFQATT and SNEGSKA (reference sequence). The CDR3 here is CSASETGLREKLFF. The DNA of the CDR3 is TGCAGTGCTAGTGAGACAGGGCTGCGAGAAAAACTGTTTTTT.

This clonotype was seen a few times. This chain connects TRBV20-1 to TRBJ1-4, with D tentatively TRBD1 (6 bases). Looked up from germline, CDR1 is DFQATT and CDR2 is SNEGSKA (reference sequence). CDR3 length: 17 residues. V lost 3 bases to trimming and J lost 4 bases, with 21 bases between them. The CDR3 protein is CSARMKRQTGHNEKLFF. CDR3 nucleotide sequence: TGCAGTGCTAGGATGAAGAGACAGACAGGCCATAATGAAAAACTGTTTTTT.

The chain employs TRBV4-3 and TRBJ2-1; tentative D call: TRBD2 (7 bases). Germline V gene sequence: CDR1 LGHNA, CDR2 YSLEER. CDR3 size: 19 residues. V was cut by 0 bases and J by 8 bases, with 26 bases left in between. This chain's CDR3 is CASSQDYWNGGPWMYEQFF. Written as DNA, the CDR3 is TGCGCCAGCAGCCAAGATTATTGGAACGGGGGGCCTTGGATGTATGAGCAGTTCTTC.

This clonotype showed up just a few times. The chain carries TRBV29-1 and TRBJ2-3; perhaps D is TRBD1 or TRBD2 (5 bases each). The CDR3 has 14 amino acids. Germline lookup yields CDR1 SQVTM and CDR2 ANQGSEA. V was cut by 8 bases and J by 2 bases, with 17 bases left in between. The DNA for the CDR3 is TGCAGCATCGGGACCACCCTCCACACAGATACGCAGTATTTT. Translated: CSIGTTLHTDTQYF.

The CDR3 protein is CASSADSPGDAQYF. The CDR3 region has the DNA TGTGCCAGCTCAGCGGACAGTCCCGGTGATGCGCAGTATTTT. The chain couples TRBV18 to TRBJ2-3; D is perhaps TRBD1 (6 bases). V was cut by 5 bases and J by 10 bases, with 19 bases left in between. The CDR3 extends over 14 amino acids. Germline V gives CDR1 KGHSH, CDR2 LQKENI.